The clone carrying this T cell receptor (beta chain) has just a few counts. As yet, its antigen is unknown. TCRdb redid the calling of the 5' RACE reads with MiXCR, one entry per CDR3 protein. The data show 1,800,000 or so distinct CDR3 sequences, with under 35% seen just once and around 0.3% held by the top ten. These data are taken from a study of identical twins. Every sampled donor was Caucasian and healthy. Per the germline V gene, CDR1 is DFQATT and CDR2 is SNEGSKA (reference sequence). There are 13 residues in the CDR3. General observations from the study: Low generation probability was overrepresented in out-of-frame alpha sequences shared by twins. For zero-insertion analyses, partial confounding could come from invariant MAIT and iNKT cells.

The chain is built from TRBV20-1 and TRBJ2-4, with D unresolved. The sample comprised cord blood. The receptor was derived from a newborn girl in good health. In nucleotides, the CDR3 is TGCAGCGCTTACCAGACTGGTAAAAACATTCAGTACTTC. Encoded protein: CSAYQTGKNIQYF.